These T cell receptor beta chains were read from a single sample in a study of Graves' ophthalmopathy and Graves' hyperthyroidism. TCRdb itself ran the multiplex PCR reads through MiXCR, one entry per CDR3 protein. The sample includes 600,000 to 650,000 distinct CDR3 sequences, over 20% seen only once; the top ten take about 6.6%. Sequencing was carried out using peripheral blood. These receptors were collected from a woman aged 18-29 years with stable Graves' hyperthyroidism. Some clones in this sample may be carry-over from other donors' samples. CDR3s include the opening cysteine and the closing phenylalanine or tryptophan. A D gene is named only where the DNA matches it firmly. Size is omitted from some rows. Given values are once, few, many or a class for expanded clones.

D,V,size,J,DNA,CDR3
TRBD1,TRBV14,many,TRBJ1-2,TGTGCCAGCAGCCCGTACAGGGGGGCGAATGGCTACACCTTC,CASSPYRGANGYTF
-,TRBV12-3/TRBV12-4,many,TRBJ2-5,TGTGCCAGCAGTCCTGGGCAGTACCAAGAGACCCAGTACTTC,CASSPGQYQETQYF
TRBD1,TRBV6-1,few,TRBJ2-7,TGTGCCAGCAGTGAAGGGACAGGGGGCGGGAGTTACGAGCAGTACTTC,CASSEGTGGGSYEQYF
-,TRBV12-3/TRBV12-4,few,TRBJ1-6,TGTGCCAGCAGTTTAGCGGGAAATCTGGGCAATTCACCCCTCCACTTT,CASSLAGNLGNSPLHF
-,TRBV6-1,-,TRBJ2-2,TGTGCTACGGAACAGAGGATGAACACCGGGGAGCTGTTTTTT,CATEQRMNTGELFF
TRBD1,TRBV6-5,many,TRBJ1-1,TGTGCCAGCAGGATGGGACAGGGGACTTGGGCTTTCTTT,CASRMGQGTWAFF
TRBD1,TRBV20-1,many,TRBJ1-3,TGCAGTGCTAGTAACAGCCGGACAGGCAAAACCAACTCTGGAAACACCATATATTTT,CSASNSRTGKTNSGNTIYF
-,TRBV18,-,TRBJ2-5,TGTGCCAGCTCACCAGACGGTGTGGGGGAGACCCAGTACTTC,CASSPDGVGETQYF
-,TRBV5-1,many,TRBJ1-1,TGCGCCAGCAGCTTGGGTGGGCTCATGAACACTGAAGCTTTCTTT,CASSLGGLMNTEAFF
TRBD1,TRBV29-1,many,TRBJ2-7,TGCAGCGTTTCGTTACAGGGGTCCTACGAGCAGTACTTC,CSVSLQGSYEQYF
-,TRBV6-1,many,TRBJ2-7,TGTGCCATCCGGGGCTTCAGCTCCTACGAGCAGTACTTC,CAIRGFSSYEQYF
-,TRBV5-1,-,TRBJ1-6,TGCGCCAGCAGCTTAAACAGGGCGTTTTCACCCCTCCACTTT,CASSLNRAFSPLHF
TRBD1,TRBV7-2,-,TRBJ1-2,TGTGCCAGCAGCCTCGGACAGGGAGAGTATGGCTACACCTTC,CASSLGQGEYGYTF